A single T cell receptor beta chain is shown here with its context. This record comes from a study of T cell responses to AZD1222 COVID-19 vaccine. Germline lookup yields CDR1 SEHNR and CDR2 FQNEAQ (reference sequence). This CDR3 has 16 amino acids. The V and J ends lost 1 base and 4 bases, in that order; junction bases with no gene match: 7. Sequencing was performed with immunoSEQ multiplex PCR; in TCRdb, only in-frame clones are kept and a portion is missing. The repertoire has 90,000 to 120,000 clones, about 86% of them found once; the top ten carry approximately 3%. The rearrangement links TRBV7-9 to TRBJ1-2; 9 bases map to TRBD1. The TCR was taken from an adult in good health. The source material was peripheral blood, sampled on day 0 of AZD1222 vaccination. CDR3 protein: CASSLEPGQGIYGYTF. The CDR3 DNA follows: TGTGCCAGCAGCTTAGAACCGGGACAGGGCATCTATGGCTACACCTTC. Looking up the rest from reference TRBV7-9 and TRBJ1-2 gives the full variable domain: DTGVSQNPRHKITKRGQNVTFRCDPISEHNRLYWYRQTLGQGPEFLTYFQNEAQLEKSRLLSDRFSAERPKGSFSTLEIQRTEQGDSAMYLCASSLEPGQGIYGYTFGSGTRLTVV.